Listed below are T cell receptor beta chains from one sample, sequenced in a study of early T cells in non-severe SARS-CoV-2 infection. TCRdb re-called the 5' RACE reads through MiXCR, storing one row per CDR3 protein. The sample has around 28,000 distinct CDR3 sequences; approximately 6% are singletons. Sequenced: whole blood. Source of these receptors: an adult who was a healthcare worker with PCR-confirmed SARS-CoV-2 infection or an uninfected control (not recorded which). Both conserved end residues are part of each CDR3. The D gene is left open where the match is weak. Size values are once, few and many counts, or a class for expanded clones, and some rows have none.

D gene,V gene,clone size,J gene,CDR3 protein,CDR3 DNA
-,TRBV7-3,many,TRBJ2-2,CASSFRLANTGELFF,TGTGCCAGCAGCTTTAGACTAGCGAACACCGGGGAGCTGTTTTTT
-,TRBV15,few,TRBJ2-7,CATSRSFDSSYEQYF,TGTGCCACCAGCAGGAGTTTCGACAGCTCCTACGAGCAGTACTTC
-,TRBV28,many,TRBJ2-7,CASSFLDGSYEQYF,TGTGCCAGCAGTTTTCTGGACGGATCCTACGAGCAGTACTTC
TRBD1,TRBV28,many,TRBJ2-1,CASSHPFWDRGFNEQFF,TGTGCCAGCAGCCACCCCTTTTGGGACAGGGGATTCAATGAGCAGTTCTTC
-,TRBV28,few,TRBJ2-7,CASSTQGEQYF,TGTGCCAGCAGTACCCAGGGGGAGCAGTACTTC
-,TRBV28,many,TRBJ1-1,CASTHLEGAFF,TGTGCCAGCACCCATCTCGAGGGAGCTTTCTTT
-,TRBV9,many,TRBJ1-4,CASSVGPGGNEKLFF,TGTGCCAGCAGCGTAGGACCGGGAGGTAATGAAAAACTGTTTTTT
-,TRBV20-1,many,TRBJ1-5,CSASTSPGNPYFRRNQPQHF,TGCAGTGCCTCTACCTCCCCAGGAAACCCCTACTTTCGTCGAAATCAGCCCCAGCATTTT
TRBD1,TRBV30,few,TRBJ1-5,CAWSSGQGNQPQHF,TGTGCCTGGAGCTCAGGACAGGGGAATCAGCCCCAGCATTTT
-,TRBV10-3,-,TRBJ2-7,CAISLQGYYEQYF,TGTGCCATCAGTTTACAGGGCTACTACGAGCAGTACTTC
-,TRBV13,many,TRBJ2-1,CASSPRWGPNNEQFF,TGTGCCAGCAGCCCTAGGTGGGGGCCTAACAATGAGCAGTTCTTC
TRBD1,TRBV28,-,TRBJ1-1,CASSPGQWAEAFF,TGTGCCAGCAGTCCGGGACAGTGGGCTGAAGCTTTCTTT
TRBD2,TRBV27,few,TRBJ2-1,CASTVTRTSSYNEQFF,TGTGCCAGCACGGTCACGCGGACTAGCTCCTACAATGAGCAGTTCTTC
-,TRBV7-9,many,TRBJ2-2,CASSASGQNTGELFF,TGTGCCAGCAGCGCCTCGGGACAGAACACCGGGGAGCTGTTTTTT
-,TRBV7-2,-,TRBJ2-6,CASSLGSGANVLTF,TGTGCCAGCAGCTTGGGCTCTGGGGCCAACGTCCTGACTTTC
-,TRBV5-1,-,TRBJ2-3,CASSLEIAATDTQYF,TGCGCCAGCAGCTTGGAGATAGCCGCCACAGATACGCAGTATTTT
-,TRBV12-3/TRBV12-4,many,TRBJ1-3,CASSLVAGNTIYF,TGTGCCAGCAGTTTAGTGGCAGGAAACACCATATATTTT
-,TRBV6-1,many,TRBJ1-5,CASSEARRGLSNQPQHF,TGTGCCAGCAGTGAAGCGAGAAGGGGCTTGAGCAATCAGCCCCAGCATTTT
-,TRBV27,many,TRBJ2-1,CASSLGRRPYNEQFF,TGTGCCAGCAGTCTCGGCCGGAGGCCCTACAATGAGCAGTTCTTC
TRBD2,TRBV28,many,TRBJ2-1,CASRGTSYYNEQFF,TGTGCCAGCAGAGGGACTAGCTACTACAATGAGCAGTTCTTC
TRBD1,TRBV7-9,-,TRBJ2-3,CASSGTGPQADTQYF,TGTGCCAGCAGCGGGACAGGCCCGCAGGCAGATACGCAGTATTTT
TRBD2,TRBV20-1,many,TRBJ2-2,CSARGIAGNTGELFF,TGCAGTGCTAGGGGCATAGCGGGAAACACCGGGGAGCTGTTTTTT
TRBD2,TRBV3-1,many,TRBJ2-1,CASSQGGGRVSHSYNEQFF,TGTGCCAGCAGCCAAGGGGGGGGAAGAGTATCACATTCCTACAATGAGCAGTTCTTC
TRBD2,TRBV29-1,many,TRBJ2-1,CSVQRLADNEQFF,TGCAGCGTTCAGCGGCTAGCGGACAATGAGCAGTTCTTC
-,TRBV5-6,many,TRBJ2-2,CASSLERAGELFF,TGTGCCAGCAGCTTGGAACGGGCCGGGGAGCTGTTTTTT
-,TRBV3-1,many,TRBJ1-1,CASSQDLGQGRRTEAFF,TGTGCCAGCAGCCAAGATTTGGGGCAAGGGCGTCGAACTGAAGCTTTCTTT
TRBD2,TRBV6-4,few,TRBJ2-2,CASSSGSTGELFF,TGTGCCAGCAGTAGCGGGAGCACCGGGGAGCTGTTTTTT